The 10 T cell receptor beta chains below were found in one sample sequenced in a study of response to subunit inactivated influenza vaccine. TCRdb reprocessed the RT-PCR reads with MiXCR, giving one entry per CDR3 protein. The sample carries about 500,000 distinct CDR3 sequences, 15% to 20% recorded once. The specimen comprised CD4+ T cells sorted from PBMCs, sampled roughly 24 months after vaccination. The receptors shown here come from a man in his fifties or sixties who received an inactivated influenza vaccine.

This clonotype showed up just a few times. V is TRBV29-1 and J is TRBJ2-7; 12 nucleotides agree with TRBD1. Losses at the gene ends were 5 bases for V and 4 bases for J; bases not matched to a gene: 6. This CDR3 contains 14 residues. Germline CDR1 reads SQVTM; CDR2 reads ANQGSEA. Here the CDR3 DNA reads TGCAGCGTTAGGGGACAGGGGGCTTCTTACGAGCAGTACTTC. Protein product: CSVRGQGASYEQYF.

The chain links TRBV6-2 or TRBV6-3 to TRBJ2-1; D unclear. The CDR3 has 15 amino acids. Germline CDR1 MNHEY, CDR2 SVGEGT. V was pared by 9 bases and J by 0 bases, with 15 bases between. DNA of the CDR3: TGTGCCAGTACCACTCACTCGCGCTCCTACAATGAGCAGTTCTTC. This encodes CASTTHSRSYNEQFF.

The V gene is TRBV10-3, the J gene TRBJ2-2; no definite D call. V lost 6 bases and J 2 bases, leaving 13 bases between the germline ends. CDR1 ENHRY and CDR2 SYGVKD come from the germline V gene. This CDR3 is built from 15 residues. Here the CDR3 DNA reads TGTGCCATCAGATTGAGCGAGACCAACACCGGGGAGCTGTTTTTT. Translated, it gives CAIRLSETNTGELFF.

This CDR3 is CASSPYVDTQYF. The CDR3 bases are TGTGCCAGCAGCCCCTATGTAGATACGCAGTATTTT. V and J are TRBV7-2 and TRBJ2-3; D gene ambiguous. Germline assignment: CDR1 SGHTA and CDR2 FQGNSA. This CDR3 contains 12 residues. Trimming took off 5 bases at V and 5 bases at J, with 8 bases between the two ends.

This clonotype turned up a few times. This sequence joins TRBV7-3 and TRBJ2-7, with 7 bases fitting TRBD1. V shed 5 bases, J shed 3 bases, and the junction held 4 bases outside the gene matches. Germline V gives CDR1 SGHTA, CDR2 FQGTGA. The CDR3 is 13 residues long. The CDR3 nucleotides read TGTGCCAGCAGCCAACACAGGGGCTACGAGCAGTACTTC. The encoded protein is CASSQHRGYEQYF.

The rearrangement links TRBV16 to TRBJ1-5; maybe TRBD1 (6 bases). V lost 3 bases to trimming and J lost 6 bases, with 18 bases between them. The CDR3 loop spans 16 amino acids. The germline CDR1 and CDR2 sequences are KGHSY and FQNENV. CDR3 coding DNA: TGTGCCAGCAGCCAGCGTTCAGGGGTGGGAGGTCAGCCCCAGCATTTT. Translated, it gives CASSQRSGVGGQPQHF.

The table lists this clonotype with a few counts. The chain carries TRBV10-3 and TRBJ2-7; tentatively, D is TRBD1 or TRBD2 (7 bases each). The CDR3 is 15 amino acids. Germline V gives CDR1 ENHRY, CDR2 SYGVKD. Trimming removed 5 bases at V and 4 bases at J, with 18 bases between. CDR3 in amino acids: CAISTGEGGWYEQYF. CDR3 nucleotides: TGTGCCATCAGTACAGGGGAGGGGGGGTGGTACGAGCAGTACTTC.

The chain uses TRBV7-2 and TRBJ2-1; perhaps TRBD2 as D (6 bases). The V end lost 1 base, the J end lost 9 bases, and 16 bases lay between the germline ends. The CDR3 totals 15 residues. Germline V gives CDR1 SGHTA, CDR2 FQGNSA. As DNA, the CDR3 is TGTGCCAGCAGCTTAGTTTGGACTATAAAAGGTGAGCAGTTCTTC. It codes for CASSLVWTIKGEQFF.

This clonotype was recorded a few times. The chain links TRBV12-3 or TRBV12-4 to TRBJ2-4; TRBD1 or TRBD2 may be the D gene (5 bases each). The V gene lost 4 bases and the J gene lost 0 bases, with 22 bases spanning the gap. The CDR3 consists of 19 residues. CDR3 in amino acids: CASSSDTGQPYKAKNIQYF. DNA for the CDR3: TGTGCCAGCAGTTCAGACACGGGGCAACCTTATAAAGCCAAAAACATTCAGTACTTC.

A few counts support this clonotype. The chain combines TRBV18 with TRBJ2-3; 9 nucleotides agree with TRBD2. The CDR3 runs 15 residues. Germline CDR1 KGHSH, CDR2 LQKENI. V was clipped by 1 base and J by 5 bases; unmatched bases: 4. The CDR3 DNA reads TGTGCCAGCTCACCACTAGCGGGGGCTGTAGATACGCAGTATTTT. It codes for CASSPLAGAVDTQYF.